Below are 20 T cell receptor beta chains sequenced from a single sample in a study of CD8 T cells in ankylosing spondylitis. One entry per CDR3 protein results from TCRdb running MiXCR on the 5' RACE reads. Among about 250,000 distinct CDR3 sequences listed, about 10% were seen once. The sample was blood, either unsorted or a sorted T cell fraction (not recorded which). The receptors come from a male donor with ankylosing spondylitis or in good health (not recorded which).

This clonotype has just a few counts. The genes are TRBV12-3 or TRBV12-4 and TRBJ2-1; D is possibly TRBD2 (6 bases). The length of the CDR3 is 15 residues. Deletions cut 7 bases from V and 7 bases from J, with 20 bases between. The CDR3 DNA sequence: TGTGCCAGCACCCCCCGGGGGAAAAAGATTAATGAGCAGTTCTTC. Encoded protein: CASTPRGKKINEQFF.

At least ten counts were recorded for this clonotype. The junction and the germline gene differ at one end; a read error may be behind it. V usage is TRBV20-1 and J usage is TRBJ2-5, with TRBD1 matching 7 bases. The CDR3 totals 13 residues. CDR1 is DFQATT and CDR2 is SNEGSKA in the germline V gene (reference sequence). CDR3 sequence: CSARDRDRETQYF. DNA of the CDR3: TGCAGTGCGAGAGACAGGGATCGAGAGACCCAGTACTTC.

This clonotype was recorded at least ten times. The chain links TRBV11-3 to TRBJ1-3, with 8 bases matching TRBD1. This CDR3 region has 16 residues. The trim removed 6 bases at V and 0 bases at J, leaving 7 bases unmatched. CDR1 SGHNT and CDR2 YENEEA come from the germline V gene. CDR3 nucleotides: TGTGCCAGCAGTTACGGTGGGACAGGCTCTGGAAACACCATATATTTT. The encoded protein is CASSYGGTGSGNTIYF.

CDR3 bases: TGCAGTGCTAGAGCCGGTGGGGAGACCCAGTACTTC. Translation gives CSARAGGETQYF. The chain employs TRBV20-1 and TRBJ2-5; D unresolved. Germline assignment: CDR1 DFQATT and CDR2 SNEGSKA (reference sequence). CDR3 length equals 12 residues. The V end lost 1 base, the J end lost 5 bases, and 8 bases lay between the germline ends.

A word on this clonotype: A read error is possible here, since a much larger clone lies one base away. The rearrangement joins TRBV2 to TRBJ1-1; no definite D call. In germline, CDR1 is SNHLY, CDR2 FYNNEI. V was shortened by 10 bases and J by 7 bases, with 16 bases between the two germline ends. This CDR3 comprises 12 residues. CDR3 DNA: TGTGCCAACAGACGGAGTTCGATTGAAGCTTTCTTT. Its translation: CANRRSSIEAFF.

In its sample, this clonotype was seen many times. The rearrangement uses TRBV20-1 and TRBJ1-1, with a possible D match to TRBD1 (5 bases). Germline values: CDR1 DFQATT, CDR2 SNEGSKA (reference sequence). V was clipped by 6 bases and J by 6 bases, with 11 bases between them. The CDR3 is 11 amino acids. CDR3 protein: CSASWGAEAFF. The CDR3 DNA is TGCAGTGCATCTTGGGGGGCTGAAGCTTTCTTT.

This clonotype showed up many times. This rearrangement joins TRBV27 to TRBJ2-7, with 10 bases fitting TRBD2. Unmatched junction bases numbered 6, after V lost 2 bases and J lost 5 bases. The CDR3 is 15 amino acids. Germline V CDR1 and CDR2: MNHEY, SMNVEV (reference sequence). The CDR3 loop is CASSLGLAGDHEQYF. DNA of the CDR3: TGTGCCAGCAGTTTAGGGCTAGCGGGAGACCACGAGCAGTACTTC.

This clonotype was counted ten times or more. The CDR3 region is CASSLVGGDEQYF. In DNA, the CDR3 is TGTGCCAGCAGCTTAGTCGGAGGGGACGAGCAGTACTTC. V and J are TRBV7-9 and TRBJ2-7; weak D call: TRBD2 (6 bases). Trimming took 1 base from V and 5 from J, leaving 9 bases between them. Germline V gene data show CDR1 as SEHNR and CDR2 as FQNEAQ (reference sequence). This CDR3 contains 13 residues.

This clonotype has ten or more counts. The chain uses TRBV12-3 or TRBV12-4 and TRBJ2-1; 7 positions match TRBD2. V dropped 3 bases and J dropped 7; count of bases not matched to a gene: 3. This CDR3 has 13 amino acids. For the CDR3, the DNA is TGTGCCAGCAGTTTGACAGCGGGGAATGAGCAGTTCTTC. This encodes CASSLTAGNEQFF.

With respect to this clonotype: A much larger clone lies a single base off, so this may be a read error. V and J are TRBV20-1 and TRBJ1-1, with 9 positions matching TRBD1. This CDR3 contains 14 residues. The germline gives CDR1 DFQATT, CDR2 SNEGSKA (reference sequence). CDR3 sequence (DNA): TGCAGTGCTAGAGAAACACAGGGGGCCACTGCAGCTTTCTTT. The encoded protein is CSARETQGATAAFF.

There are many counts of this clonotype. The chain couples TRBV10-1 to TRBJ1-3; D is unresolved. The CDR3 runs to 15 residues. Germline CDR1 WNHNN, CDR2 SYGVQD (reference sequence). Trimming pared 4 bases from V and 0 bases from J, leaving 10 bases between. CDR3 loop: CASSGHESSGNTIYF. CDR3 in DNA: TGCGCCAGCAGTGGACATGAGAGCTCTGGAAACACCATATATTTT.

This clonotype was counted at least ten times. The V call is TRBV6-1, the J call TRBJ2-1; perhaps TRBD2 as D (5 bases). Germline CDR1 reads MNHNS; CDR2 reads SASEGT. V gave up 2 bases and J gave up 0 bases, with 11 bases separating them. The CDR3 loop spans 16 amino acids. In DNA, the CDR3 is TGTGCCAGCAGTGAATCCCTAGCCCTCTCCTACAATGAGCAGTTCTTC. Its translation: CASSESLALSYNEQFF.

Many counts were recorded for this clonotype. The chain is built from TRBV6-1 and TRBJ1-6, with D perhaps TRBD1 (6 bases). The V and J ends lost 6 bases and 0 bases respectively, with 9 bases between them. In germline, CDR1 is MNHNS, CDR2 SASEGT. The CDR3 is 15 amino acids. The chain's CDR3 is CASRDRSSYNSPLHF. Written as DNA, the CDR3 is TGTGCCAGCAGAGACAGGAGCTCCTATAATTCACCCCTCCACTTT.

This clonotype turned up a few times. The V gene is TRBV12-5, the J gene TRBJ2-1; TRBD1 matches at 9 bases. CDR3 length: 15 residues. With V trimmed by 3 bases and J by 5 bases, 5 bases remained unmatched. Germline V gene lookup returns CDR1 LGHNT and CDR2 FRNRAP. CDR3 in amino acids: CASGLGTGLNNEQFF. The DNA of the CDR3 is TGTGCTAGTGGTTTAGGGACAGGGCTAAACAATGAGCAGTTCTTC.

Only a few counts were recorded for this clonotype. The gene calls are TRBV30 and TRBJ1-1; TRBD1 matches 9 bases. With V trimmed by 4 bases and J by 5 bases, 8 bases remained unmatched. Germline V gene sequence: CDR1 GTSNPN, CDR2 SVGIG (reference sequence). The CDR3 is 14 amino acids. The CDR3 reads CAWNQQGAFTEAFF. The CDR3 DNA sequence: TGTGCCTGGAACCAACAGGGGGCCTTTACTGAAGCTTTCTTT. Together with reference TRBV30 and TRBJ1-1, the CDR3 gives the full variable domain: SQTIHQWPATLVQPVGSPLSLECTVEGTSNPNLYWYRQAAGRGLQLLFYSVGIGQISSEVPQNLSASRPQDRQFILSSKKLLLSDSGFYLCAWNQQGAFTEAFFGQGTRLTVV.

This clonotype came up many times. V and J are TRBV3-1 and TRBJ2-7; the match to TRBD1 covers 9 bases. The length of the CDR3 is 15 residues. V lost 1 base and J lost 1; bases outside the gene matches: 2. Per the germline V gene, CDR1 is LGHDT and CDR2 is YNNKEL (reference sequence). The CDR3 nucleotides are TGTGCCAGCAGCCAAGTAGGGACAGGGTCCTACGAGCAGTACTTC. Translating it yields CASSQVGTGSYEQYF.

This clonotype was recorded many times. V and J are TRBV27 and TRBJ2-3, with 8 bases lining up with TRBD2. Trimming removed 6 bases from V and 8 bases from J; junction bases left unmatched: 10. Germline V CDR1 and CDR2: MNHEY, SMNVEV (reference sequence). The CDR3 length is 14 residues. The CDR3 region is CASSIAGSGGTQYF. DNA of the CDR3: TGTGCCAGCAGCATAGCGGGATCGGGGGGTACGCAGTATTTT.

The gene calls are TRBV7-2 and TRBJ1-5; possibly TRBD1 for D (5 bases). Germline CDR1 and CDR2: SGHTA and FQGNSA. V gave up 6 bases and J gave up 3 bases, with 15 bases separating them. The CDR3 runs 15 residues. CDR3 sequence (DNA): TGTGCCAGCAGTTGGGACGGGACCTCCAATCAGCCCCAGCATTTT. It yields the protein CASSWDGTSNQPQHF.

There are a few counts of this clonotype. The chain couples TRBV20-1 to TRBJ2-3, with 7 bases identical to TRBD2. Germline CDR1 is DFQATT and CDR2 is SNEGSKA (reference sequence). The CDR3 has 14 residues. V was clipped by 3 bases and J by 4 bases; unmatched bases: 7. The CDR3 sequence: CSASVNGGSDTQYF. The DNA for the CDR3 is TGCAGTGCTAGTGTTAACGGGGGGTCAGATACGCAGTATTTT.

This clonotype was counted at least ten times. The chain combines TRBV7-8 with TRBJ2-1, with D possibly matching TRBD2 (5 bases). CDR1 and CDR2 (germline): SGHVS, FQNEAQ. The CDR3 loop spans 15 amino acids. V was trimmed by 5 bases and J by 4 bases, leaving 15 bases between them. Here the CDR3 DNA reads TGTGCCAGCAGCCCGAGCGGCAGAATTTACAATGAGCAGTTCTTC. Translated: CASSPSGRIYNEQFF.